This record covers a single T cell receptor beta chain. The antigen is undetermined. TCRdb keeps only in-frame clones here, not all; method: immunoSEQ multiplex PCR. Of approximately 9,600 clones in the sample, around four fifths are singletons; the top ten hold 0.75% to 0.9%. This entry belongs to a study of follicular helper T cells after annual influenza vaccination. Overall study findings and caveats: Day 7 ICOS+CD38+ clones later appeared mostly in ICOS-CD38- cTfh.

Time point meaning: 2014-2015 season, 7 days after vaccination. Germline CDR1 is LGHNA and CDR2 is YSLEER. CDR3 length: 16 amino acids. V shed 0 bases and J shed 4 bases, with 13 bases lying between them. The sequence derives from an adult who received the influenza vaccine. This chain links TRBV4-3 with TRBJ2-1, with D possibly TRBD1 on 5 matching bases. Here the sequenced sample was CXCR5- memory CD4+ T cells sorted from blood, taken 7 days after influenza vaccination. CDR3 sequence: CASSQEQDPTYNEQFF. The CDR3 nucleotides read TGCGCCAGCAGCCAAGAACAGGACCCGACATACAATGAGCAGTTCTTC.